A selection of T cell receptor beta chains follows, all from one sample in a study of identical twins. A single record per CDR3 protein comes from TCRdb applying MiXCR to the 5' RACE reads. The sample records fewer than 500,000 distinct CDR3 sequences, approximately 14% being singletons. These data also formed part of another study, on yellow fever vaccine responses in identical twins.

Sequencing was performed on CD4+ T cells sorted from blood. Receptors were obtained from a woman under 30 in good health. The conserved cysteine and the conserved F or W are not part of the CDR3 here.

V: TRBV7-2; J: TRBJ2-1; CDR3: ASSPTILEQF
V: TRBV5-1; J: TRBJ1-2; CDR3: ASSPNGQNYGYT
V: TRBV28; J: TRBJ2-7; CDR3: ASSLKFEQY
V: TRBV18; J: TRBJ2-7; CDR3: ASSPSAAGGLNEQY
V: TRBV5-6; J: TRBJ2-6; CDR3: ASSLEVLLRANVLT
V: TRBV14; J: TRBJ1-1; CDR3: ASSQGGFTEAF
V: TRBV12-3/TRBV12-4; J: TRBJ2-1; CDR3: ASSLTAGGSYNEQF
V: TRBV4-3; J: TRBJ2-3; CDR3: ASSQEEVADTQY
V: TRBV20-1; J: TRBJ2-3; CDR3: CARAFGTRGTDTQY
V: TRBV3-1; J: TRBJ2-7; CDR3: ASSQMAGNQQY
V: TRBV7-7; J: TRBJ2-3; CDR3: ASSCWTGGKDTQY
V: TRBV10-2; J: TRBJ2-7; CDR3: ASSESTGYHEQY
V: TRBV28; J: TRBJ2-2; CDR3: ASSLVARVTGELF
V: TRBV6-4; J: TRBJ2-7; CDR3: ASSLRSGSTYEQY
V: TRBV12-3/TRBV12-4; J: TRBJ2-1; CDR3: ASSHTSGARADEF
V: TRBV6-1; J: TRBJ2-7; CDR3: ASSEVWLDSYEQY
V: TRBV20-1; J: TRBJ2-5; CDR3: SARDYRGAQETQY
V: TRBV2; J: TRBJ2-5; CDR3: ASGLGAGEY
V: TRBV27; J: TRBJ2-1; CDR3: ASSAPGLPNEQF
V: TRBV20-1; J: TRBJ1-2; CDR3: SASLMTDYGYT
V: TRBV6-4; J: TRBJ1-1; CDR3: ASSDSGGRAF
V: TRBV4-2; J: TRBJ1-3; CDR3: ASSQDLAGSSGNTIY
V: TRBV3-1; J: TRBJ2-5; CDR3: ASSPGQMETQY
V: TRBV4-3; J: TRBJ1-6; CDR3: ASSQGPDRGPSSPLH
V: TRBV20-1; J: TRBJ2-3; CDR3: SARSFGGRTDTQY
V: TRBV12-3/TRBV12-4; J: TRBJ2-7; CDR3: ASSLLRRVPYEQY
V: TRBV20-1; J: TRBJ2-1; CDR3: SASPERGYNEQF
V: TRBV2; J: TRBJ1-1; CDR3: ASTPERGWNTEAF
V: TRBV7-6; J: TRBJ2-3; CDR3: ASSLVPGGIDTQY
V: TRBV30; J: TRBJ2-3; CDR3: AWSARGGADTQY
V: TRBV10-3; J: TRBJ1-1; CDR3: AIIELPQANTEAF
V: TRBV7-9; J: TRBJ2-7; CDR3: ASSLVRAGLYEQY
V: TRBV12-3/TRBV12-4; J: TRBJ1-1; CDR3: ASSFKGAVNTEAF